This T cell receptor (beta chain) was profiled in a study of blood T cell repertoires in COVID-19. Study in general: Acute and convalescent COVID-19 specimens originated in the United States, Italy and Spain.

During active infection, Seattle patients enrolled and were then monitored through disease. Germline lookup yields CDR1 SGHVS and CDR2 FQNEAQ. V dropped 5 bases and J dropped 1 base, with 17 bases sitting between them. CDR3 length equals 16 residues. TCRdb's table, derived via immunoSEQ multiplex PCR, lists solely in-frame clones and lacks some. The sample has a few hundred thousand clones; over 85% are singletons. The sample comprised peripheral blood. The rearrangement joins TRBV7-8 to TRBJ1-1; D is possibly TRBD1 (5 bases). The source is a woman aged 25-40 years with COVID-19, enrolled during active disease. The CDR3 DNA sequence: TGTGCCAGCAGCGCTTTACTACAGGATGGGAACACTGAAGCTTTCTTT. Translated: CASSALLQDGNTEAFF.